This TCR beta chain was documented in a study of shared clonotypes between healthy human individuals. The germline gives CDR1 MNHEY, CDR2 SVGAGI. Unmatched junction bases numbered 6, after V lost 0 bases and J lost 4 bases. CDR3 length: 15 residues. As for this clone: Its cognate antigen is unknown.

Method: immunoSEQ multiplex PCR; TCRdb's copy keeps in-frame clones and lacks some. Among about 2.3 million clones listed, approximately 93% were seen once. General study findings and limits: About 5.2% was the fraction of naive CD4 clonotypes found shared across four donors.

The sample was naive CD4+ T cells from PBMCs. Subset meaning: CD45RA+ positively selected. This receptor was obtained from a man aged 18 to 30 in good health. Some clones in this sample may be carry-over from other donors' samples. V gene TRBV6-5 combines with J gene TRBJ2-7, with TRBD1 matching 7 bases. The CDR3 DNA is TGTGCCAGCAGTTACTCGTTGACAGGGAAGTACGAGCAGTACTTC. Translating it yields CASSYSLTGKYEQYF.